One and the same sample provided the 30 T cell receptor beta chains below, sequenced in a study of T-cell memory formation after mild COVID-19. Each CDR3 protein gets one entry after TCRdb re-called the 5' RACE reads with MiXCR. The table records around 110,000 distinct CDR3 sequences, 9.5% to 15% of them present only once. The sequenced sample was PBMCs or a T cell subset sorted from them (not recorded which). All receptors derive from an adult woman who had mild COVID-19 (a few samples of this study predate the infection). Cell type and time point are not known.

In its sample, this clonotype was seen a few times. This chain connects TRBV24-1 to TRBJ1-2; no definite D call. The V gene's germline CDR1 is KGHDR and CDR2 SFDVKD. V was pared by 9 bases and J by 0 bases, with 7 bases between. The CDR3 extends over 12 amino acids. Here the CDR3 DNA reads TGTGCCACCTGGGGAGCTAACTATGGCTACACCTTC. Its translation is CATWGANYGYTF.

The genes are TRBV9 and TRBJ2-1, with TRBD2 identical over 9 bases. This CDR3 has 13 residues. J lost 12 bases, V lost 4 bases, and 8 bases had no gene match. The germline CDR1 and CDR2 sequences are SGDLS and YYNGEE. CDR3 loop: CASSKAGGQTQFF. In nucleotides, the CDR3 is TGTGCCAGCAGCAAAGCGGGGGGCCAAACGCAGTTCTTC.

The rearrangement joins TRBV5-1 to TRBJ2-1; D not resolved. V was pared by 6 bases and J by 8 bases, with 15 bases between. The CDR3 extends over 13 amino acids. Germline V CDR1 and CDR2: SGHRS, YFSETQ. This CDR3 reads CASTPDSAYEQFF. CDR3 coding DNA: TGCGCCAGCACCCCTGACTCGGCTTATGAGCAGTTCTTC.

In its sample, this clonotype was seen a few times. The rearrangement joins TRBV30 to TRBJ2-5; D uncertain. Germline CDR1 GTSNPN, CDR2 SVGIG (reference sequence). This CDR3 region has 14 residues. Trimming left V 4 bases short and J 2 bases short, with 14 bases between. CDR3 protein: CAWIRKHFQETQYF. The CDR3 nucleotides read TGTGCCTGGATTAGGAAGCATTTTCAAGAGACCCAGTACTTC.

The chain employs TRBV7-8 and TRBJ2-5; perhaps TRBD1 as D (6 bases). This CDR3 has 15 residues. Germline V gene data show CDR1 as SGHVS and CDR2 as FQNEAQ. Trimming removed 5 bases from V and 1 base from J, with 14 bases in between. CDR3 in DNA: TGTGCCAGCAGCCCGACACAGGGCCCCCAAGAGACCCAGTACTTC. Translated, it gives CASSPTQGPQETQYF.

The chain uses TRBV11-3 and TRBJ1-6; D may be TRBD1 (6 bases). CDR1 and CDR2 from the germline V gene are SGHNT and YENEEA. The CDR3 length is 17 residues. Between the trimmed V and J ends, which lost 1 base and 6 bases, there was a span of 16 bases. The CDR3 nucleotides are TGTGCCAGCAGCTTAGGCCCCCGCAGGGGACGTAATTCACCCCTCCACTTT. This encodes CASSLGPRRGRNSPLHF.

This clonotype was found a few times. The V gene is TRBV19, the J gene TRBJ1-2, with D maybe TRBD1 (5 bases). CDR3 length: 14 residues. CDR1 is LNHDA and CDR2 is SQIVND in the germline V gene (reference sequence). Deletions cut 1 base from V and 9 bases from J, with 15 bases between. The CDR3 spells CASSIVSWRGSYTF. CDR3 in DNA: TGTGCCAGTAGTATAGTTTCCTGGAGGGGTAGCTACACCTTC.

This clonotype was observed a handful of times. The gene calls are TRBV29-1 and TRBJ2-1, with D unclear. Germline V CDR1 and CDR2: SQVTM, ANQGSEA. The CDR3 is 11 amino acids. Trimming cost V 3 bases and J 3 bases, with 3 bases left between them. DNA of the CDR3: TGCAGCGTTGAGGACTACAATGAGCAGTTCTTC. Translated, it gives CSVEDYNEQFF.

In its sample, this clonotype was seen a few times. V usage is TRBV5-1 and J usage is TRBJ1-2; weak D call: TRBD1 (5 bases). This CDR3 region has 18 residues. V lost 4 bases, J lost 0 bases, and 22 bases lay in between. Germline CDR1 and CDR2: SGHRS and YFSETQ. The CDR3 region has the DNA TGCGCCAGCAGCCCCCGGGGGTCTACAGGAGGACCTAACTATGGCTACACCTTC. It is translated as CASSPRGSTGGPNYGYTF. Looking up the rest from reference TRBV5-1 and TRBJ1-2 gives the full variable domain: KAGVTQTPRYLIKTRGQQVTLSCSPISGHRSVSWYQQTPGQGLQFLFEYFSETQRNKGNFPGRFSGRQFSNSRSEMNVSTLELGDSALYLCASSPRGSTGGPNYGYTFGSGTRLTVV.

This clonotype was seen ten or more times. The rearrangement links TRBV7-9 to TRBJ2-5; no firm D call. V shed 2 bases and J shed 3 bases, with 7 bases lying between them. Germline CDR1 is SEHNR and CDR2 is FQNEAQ (reference sequence). CDR3 length: 13 residues. The DNA for the CDR3 is TGTGCCAGCAGCTTATGGGCCGAAGAGACCCAGTACTTC. Protein: CASSLWAEETQYF.

This rearrangement joins TRBV29-1 to TRBJ2-1; tentatively, D is TRBD2 (5 bases). V lost 3 bases, J lost 12 bases, and 21 bases lay in between. The CDR3 spans 14 residues. CDR1 is SQVTM, CDR2 ANQGSEA, per germline. Here the CDR3 reads CSVDLREKGLRQFF. For the CDR3, the DNA is TGCAGCGTTGATTTGAGGGAAAAAGGGTTAAGGCAGTTCTTC.

In its sample, this clonotype was seen a few times. V and J are TRBV7-9 and TRBJ2-1, with 10 bases that match TRBD2. The CDR3 sequence is 14 residues long. Per germline, CDR1 SEHNR and CDR2 FQNEAQ (reference sequence). J was trimmed by 6 bases and V by 4 bases; bases with no gene match: 3. CDR3: CASSYIAGGNEQFF. The DNA of the CDR3 is TGTGCCAGCAGCTACATAGCGGGGGGCAATGAGCAGTTCTTC.

This clonotype was seen a handful of times. The chain is built from TRBV29-1 and TRBJ2-2; TRBD2 aligns across 9 bases. The CDR3 is made up of 15 amino acids. J gave up 0 bases and V 6 bases, and 5 bases lay outside the gene matches. Germline V gives CDR1 SQVTM, CDR2 ANQGSEA. The CDR3 DNA reads as TGCAGCGTGCTTCTAGCGGGGACGAACACCGGGGAGCTGTTTTTT. It specifies CSVLLAGTNTGELFF.

J is TRBJ2-1 and V is TRBV7-9; 8 nucleotides agree with TRBD2. Germline CDR1 and CDR2: SEHNR and FQNEAQ (reference sequence). V trimming: 2 bases; J trimming: 9 bases; junction bases outside the gene matches: 9. The CDR3 is made up of 15 amino acids. The CDR3 DNA reads TGTGCCAGCAGCTTACCTCTAAGCGGGAGAAGTGAGCAGTTCTTC. Protein sequence: CASSLPLSGRSEQFF.

This clonotype has a handful of counts. The J gene is TRBJ2-2, the V gene TRBV7-2, with D possibly matching TRBD2 (5 bases). In germline, CDR1 is SGHTA, CDR2 FQGNSA. The CDR3 is 16 amino acids. V lost 1 base to trimming and J lost 3 bases, with 12 bases between them. The CDR3 reads CASSLGLAEHTGELFF. Here the CDR3 DNA reads TGTGCCAGCAGCTTAGGGCTAGCAGAACACACCGGGGAGCTGTTTTTT.

This clonotype was picked up a small number of times. The chain joins TRBV19 to TRBJ2-1; 10 bases are a match to TRBD2. The CDR3 sequence is 14 residues long. CDR1 and CDR2 from the germline V gene are LNHDA and SQIVND (reference sequence). V lost 5 bases to trimming and J lost 9 bases; unmatched junction nucleotides: 7. The CDR3 DNA is TGTGCCAGTAGTTTCGGGACTAGCGAGACTGAGCAGTTCTTC. This sequence encodes CASSFGTSETEQFF. Looking up the rest from reference TRBV19 and TRBJ2-1 gives the full variable domain: DGGITQSPKYLFRKEGQNVTLSCEQNLNHDAMYWYRQDPGQGLRLIYYSQIVNDFQKGDIAEGYSVSREKKESFPLTVTSAQKNPTAFYLCASSFGTSETEQFFGPGTRLTVL.

The J gene is TRBJ2-2, the V gene TRBV12-3 or TRBV12-4; 8 nucleotides agree with TRBD1. With V trimmed by 0 bases and J by 3 bases, 6 bases remained unmatched. The CDR3 extends over 17 amino acids. The CDR3 loop is CASSLADTGGDTGELFF. The CDR3 DNA reads as TGTGCCAGCAGTTTAGCGGATACAGGGGGAGACACCGGGGAGCTGTTTTTT.

V is TRBV24-1 and J is TRBJ2-1; TRBD1 matches at 8 bases. The V segment lost 6 bases and the J segment 8 bases; nucleotides outside the gene matches: 14. The CDR3 covers 16 residues. CDR1 and CDR2 (germline): KGHDR, SFDVKD. The CDR3 is CATSPPDRALFDEQFF. The CDR3 DNA reads TGTGCCACCAGTCCCCCGGACAGGGCCCTGTTTGATGAGCAGTTCTTC.

The chain is built from TRBV7-2 and TRBJ1-2; TRBD1 matches 8 bases. CDR1 SGHTA and CDR2 FQGNSA come from the germline V gene. The CDR3 extends over 15 amino acids. Trimming at V came to 4 bases and at J to 2 bases, leaving 6 bases not matched to a gene. The CDR3 DNA reads TGTGCCAGCAGCTCAATCGGGACAGGCAACTATGGCTACACCTTC. This gives the protein CASSSIGTGNYGYTF.

The CDR3 nucleotides read TGTGCCAGCAGTTTAGGACGGGTTGGGGAGCAGTACTTC. This gives the protein CASSLGRVGEQYF. The chain couples TRBV27 to TRBJ2-7, with unresolved D. This CDR3 has 13 amino acids. Deletions cut 2 bases from V and 7 bases from J, with 12 bases between. Germline loops: CDR1 MNHEY, CDR2 SMNVEV (reference sequence).

The chain employs TRBV4-1 and TRBJ2-1; 11 bases map to TRBD2. Trimming took 3 bases from V and 5 from J; bases not matched to a gene: 6. The CDR3 runs 16 residues. Per the germline V gene, CDR1 is MGHRA and CDR2 is YSYEKL. The CDR3 loop is CASSHETSGGHNEQFF. The DNA of the CDR3 is TGCGCCAGCAGCCATGAAACTAGCGGGGGCCACAATGAGCAGTTCTTC.

This chain links TRBV12-3 or TRBV12-4 with TRBJ2-6, with unresolved D. V dropped 5 bases and J dropped 1 base, with 6 bases sitting between them. This CDR3 spans 14 amino acids. The CDR3 is CASSTPSGANVLTF. CDR3 DNA: TGTGCCAGCAGTACTCCTTCTGGGGCCAACGTCCTGACTTTC.

The rearrangement links TRBV5-1 to TRBJ1-2; weak D call: TRBD1 (6 bases). Per germline, CDR1 SGHRS and CDR2 YFSETQ. V shed 1 base and J shed 3 bases, with 10 bases lying between them. The CDR3 is 14 amino acids. CDR3 nucleotide sequence: TGCGCCAGCAGCTTGCGGGGGCCGTACTATGGCTACACCTTC. The encoded protein is CASSLRGPYYGYTF.

In its sample, this clonotype was seen a few times. The chain is built from TRBV6-5 and TRBJ1-2, with a tentative D call TRBD1 (5 bases). This CDR3 comprises 14 residues. V lost 5 bases and J lost 6, with 16 bases in between. Germline V gives CDR1 MNHEY, CDR2 SVGAGI. DNA for the CDR3: TGTGCCAGCAGTACCCTCGGGAGCAGGGATGGCTACACCTTC. Protein: CASSTLGSRDGYTF.

This clonotype was picked up a small number of times. This chain joins TRBV12-3 or TRBV12-4 and TRBJ2-3; D possibly corresponds to TRBD2 (6 bases). The CDR3 spans 17 residues. V dropped 3 bases and J dropped 6 bases, with 22 bases sitting between them. Here the CDR3 reads CASSFGPMSGAADTQYF. The CDR3 DNA reads TGTGCCAGCAGTTTCGGCCCCATGTCGGGAGCGGCGGATACGCAGTATTTT.

This clonotype was recorded a few times. This chain links TRBV9 with TRBJ2-7; D is possibly TRBD1 or TRBD2 (5 bases each). Trimming shortened V by 3 bases and J by 3 bases, and 13 bases separated the two germline ends. The germline CDR1 and CDR2 sequences are SGDLS and YYNGEE. This CDR3 has 14 amino acids. In DNA form, the CDR3 reads TGTGCCAGCAGCGGCCGGGACGGTGTCTACGAGCAGTACTTC. Residues: CASSGRDGVYEQYF.

This clonotype was counted many times. The rearrangement uses TRBV24-1 and TRBJ2-4; 9 bases are a match to TRBD1. Trimming removed 7 bases from V and 8 bases from J; junction bases left unmatched: 2. This CDR3 has 12 amino acids. CDR1 is KGHDR and CDR2 is SFDVKD in the germline V gene. In DNA, the CDR3 is TGTGCCACCAGCGACAGGGGGGACATTCAGTACTTC. Its translation: CATSDRGDIQYF.

This clonotype was seen a few times. The chain recombines TRBV5-6 with TRBJ1-2; D possibly corresponds to TRBD1 (5 bases). This CDR3 is built from 15 residues. V lost 3 bases and J lost 0, with 12 bases in between. Germline V gene lookup returns CDR1 SGHDT and CDR2 YYEEEE. CDR3 nucleotides: TGTGCCAGCAGCTCGTCGGGGGATGCTAACTATGGCTACACCTTC. It is translated as CASSSSGDANYGYTF.

This clonotype has only a few counts. The V gene is TRBV20-1, the J gene TRBJ2-1, with D tentatively TRBD1 (6 bases). The V and J ends lost 3 bases and 10 bases respectively, with 25 bases between them. The germline V gene encodes CDR1 DFQATT and CDR2 SNEGSKA (reference sequence). This CDR3 spans 16 amino acids. CDR3 sequence reads: CSASPGELAPLLEQFF. CDR3 coding DNA: TGCAGTGCTAGTCCAGGGGAGCTAGCCCCCCTTCTGGAGCAGTTCTTC.

The chain recombines TRBV12-3 or TRBV12-4 with TRBJ2-7, with TRBD2 matching over 11 bases. J lost 0 bases, V lost 5 bases, and 6 bases had no gene match. The CDR3 consists of 16 residues. The CDR3 DNA follows: TGTGCCAGCAGTCTTAGCGGGGGGGTAACCTCCTACGAGCAGTACTTC. This encodes CASSLSGGVTSYEQYF.